These T cell receptor beta chains were read from a single sample in a study of spatial heterogeneity in lung cancer. TCRdb itself ran the 5' RACE reads through MiXCR, one entry per CDR3 protein. Among tens of thousands of distinct CDR3 sequences listed, roughly 13% were seen once. Sequences were derived from PBMCs, sampled at surgery. The source of these receptors is a male donor with early-stage non-small cell lung cancer. Each CDR3 is given with its conserved first and last residue. A D gene is named only where the DNA matches it firmly. For some rows the clone size is stated as once, few or many, or as a class when expanded; others skip it.

d_call	v_call	j_call	clone_size	cdr3_aa	cdr3_nt
NA	TRBV18	TRBJ2-1	few	CASSPPEGTETYNEQFF	TGTGCCAGCTCGCCCCCCGAGGGAACCGAGACCTACAATGAGCAGTTCTTC
NA	TRBV15	TRBJ2-1	few	CATSWTGYNEQFF	TGTGCCACCAGCTGGACCGGCTACAATGAGCAGTTCTTC
NA	TRBV19	TRBJ2-5	few	CASSRTEQETQYF	TGTGCCAGTAGCCGGACAGAACAAGAGACCCAGTACTTC
NA	TRBV6-1	TRBJ1-5	many	CASSITGPSNQPQHF	TGTGCCAGCAGTATCACAGGGCCTAGCAATCAGCCCCAGCATTTT
TRBD1	TRBV4-1	TRBJ2-1	NA	CASSQDSGQGLIMRQFF	TGCGCCAGCAGCCAAGATTCGGGACAGGGTTTAATAATGAGGCAGTTCTTC
NA	TRBV28	TRBJ1-1	NA	CASSEGQNTEAFF	TGTGCCAGCAGTGAGGGACAGAACACTGAAGCTTTCTTT
TRBD1	TRBV5-4	TRBJ1-5	few	CASSSGTGYPQPQHF	TGTGCCAGCAGCTCCGGGACAGGGTATCCTCAGCCCCAGCATTTT
NA	TRBV5-4	TRBJ2-1	few	CASSFGGSGTIQFF	TGTGCCAGCAGCTTTGGGGGTAGCGGAACTATTCAGTTCTTC
NA	TRBV5-1	TRBJ2-5	many	CASSLEVTQYF	TGCGCCAGCAGCTTGGAGGTTACCCAGTACTTC
TRBD1	TRBV15	TRBJ1-2	NA	CATSRAEDRRNYGYTF	TGTGCCACCAGCAGAGCTGAGGACAGGCGAAACTATGGCTACACCTTC
NA	TRBV4-1	TRBJ1-2	NA	CASSQANYGYTF	TGCGCCAGCAGCCAAGCAAACTATGGCTACACCTTC
NA	TRBV12-3/TRBV12-4	TRBJ1-1	few	CASSLQGPEAFF	TGTGCCAGCAGTTTACAAGGTCCTGAAGCTTTCTTT
NA	TRBV29-1	TRBJ2-5	many	CSVGLYRRETQYF	TGCAGCGTTGGTCTGTACAGGAGGGAGACCCAGTACTTC
NA	TRBV5-6	TRBJ2-5	NA	CASSLGAEGETQYF	TGTGCCAGCAGCTTAGGGGCCGAGGGGGAGACCCAGTACTTC
NA	TRBV2	TRBJ2-3	few	CASSDLQYTDTQYF	TGTGCCAGCAGTGATTTGCAGTACACAGATACGCAGTATTTT
TRBD2	TRBV20-1	TRBJ2-3	NA	CSATGLAGVGPTTDTQYF	TGCAGTGCAACTGGACTAGCGGGAGTAGGCCCGACCACAGATACGCAGTATTTT
TRBD2	TRBV7-9	TRBJ2-1	few	CASSGTSSYNEQFF	TGTGCCAGCAGCGGGACTAGCAGCTACAATGAGCAGTTCTTC
TRBD1	TRBV29-1	TRBJ1-4	few	CSVVRDRGEKLFF	TGCAGCGTGGTCCGGGACAGAGGCGAAAAACTGTTTTTT
TRBD1	TRBV3-1	TRBJ2-2	few	CASSQEGTGRTGELFF	TGTGCCAGCAGCCAAGAGGGGACAGGGAGAACCGGGGAGCTGTTTTTT
NA	TRBV3-1	TRBJ1-1	NA	CASSHPRGGRGTEAFF	TGTGCCAGCAGCCACCCTAGAGGAGGTCGAGGCACTGAAGCTTTCTTT
NA	TRBV9	TRBJ2-5	few	CASSFRTEQETQYF	TGTGCCAGCAGCTTCCGGACAGAACAAGAGACCCAGTACTTC
NA	TRBV12-3/TRBV12-4	TRBJ2-7	NA	CASSPRTARSYEQYF	TGTGCCAGCAGTCCCCGGACGGCCCGCTCCTACGAGCAGTACTTC
TRBD1	TRBV11-2	TRBJ2-1	few	CASRPGQGLDEQFF	TGTGCCAGCAGACCGGGACAGGGTCTGGATGAGCAGTTCTTC
NA	TRBV7-9	TRBJ1-1	few	CASSLAPSQGLFLNTEAFF	TGTGCCAGCAGCTTAGCTCCGTCTCAGGGGCTCTTCTTGAACACTGAAGCTTTCTTT